What follows are 2 T cell receptor beta chains derived from one specimen sequenced in a study of blood T cell repertoires in COVID-19. Measured with immunoSEQ multiplex PCR; TCRdb has only the in-frame clones, and not every one. This table has some 70,000 clones, around 90% appearing once. What was sequenced was peripheral blood. These receptors all come from a human donor in a cohort sampled during active COVID-19.

This rearrangement joins TRBV5-5 to TRBJ1-2; maybe TRBD1 (5 bases). Trimming took off 1 base at V and 0 bases at J, with 19 bases between the two ends. The CDR3 sequence is 18 residues long. In germline, CDR1 is SGHKS, CDR2 YYEKEE (reference sequence). The CDR3, as DNA: TGTGCCAGCAGCTTGTCCTACGTTGGGGCGGCTTCTAACTATGGCTACACCTTC. Its translation: CASSLSYVGAASNYGYTF.

The gene calls are TRBV7-8 and TRBJ1-4, with unresolved D. CDR1 SGHVS and CDR2 FQNEAQ come from the germline V gene. V was clipped by 6 bases and J by 10 bases, with 18 bases between them. CDR3 length: 14 amino acids. The CDR3 nucleotides read TGTGCCAGCAGTTCGGGAACGCCCTTAGGAAAACTGTTTTTT. It is translated as CASSSGTPLGKLFF.